Here is one T cell receptor (beta chain) with its context. Its target is not known. CDR1 is LNHNV and CDR2 is YYDKDF in the germline V gene (reference sequence). CDR3 size: 14 residues. These data are taken from a study of cytomegalovirus exposure and HLA in healthy donors. PCR primers comprised 60 Vbeta and 13 Jbeta primers. Method: immunoSEQ multiplex PCR; TCRdb's copy keeps in-frame clones and lacks some. The data show 200,000 to 300,000 clones, with 70% to 90% seen just once and about 0.22% held by the top ten. Overall study results and limits: Most TCR sequences were seen very rarely across donors, but some public TCRs occurred in many.

Material for sequencing was PBMCs. This receptor was identified in a girl aged 2-10 years in good health and CMV-seronegative. The chain carries TRBV15 and TRBJ2-5, with TRBD1 matching 9 bases. The DNA end is a closer match to TRBJ2-7, so the J assignment may be wrong. CDR3 amino acids: CATSAGTGSYEQYF. The CDR3 DNA follows: TGTGCCACCAGCGCGGGGACAGGGTCCTACGAGCAGTACTTC.